This T cell receptor (beta chain) originates from a study of T-cell memory formation after mild COVID-19. Notes on the study in general: Later expanders leaned toward CD4+, whereas clones contracting from day 15 to 85 were balanced CD4/CD8. Shrinking CD4+ clones resided mostly in CM and EM, and CD8+ ones in EMRA.

Of note for this clonotype: Its antigen remains unknown.

V shed 1 base, J shed 4 bases, and the junction held 5 bases outside the gene matches. CDR3 size: 15 residues. CDR1 LNHNV and CDR2 YYDKDF come from the germline V gene (reference sequence). TCRdb analysed the 5' RACE reads with MiXCR anew, one entry per CDR3 protein. The sample shows some 210,000 distinct CDR3 sequences, 27% of them seen only once. The material sequenced was PBMCs or a T cell subset sorted from them (not recorded which). This TCR came from an adult woman who had mild COVID-19 (a few samples of this study predate the infection). Cell type and time point are not known. The genes are TRBV15 and TRBJ1-2; 8 nucleotides line up with TRBD1. CDR3 in DNA: TGTGCCACCAGCAGAGGAAATGACAGGGGCTATGGCTACACCTTC. This gives the protein CATSRGNDRGYGYTF. The variable domain in full, completed from reference TRBV15 and TRBJ1-2, reads DAMVIQNPRYQVTQFGKPVTLSCSQTLNHNVMYWYQQKSSQAPKLLFHYYDKDFNNEADTPDNFQSRRPNTSFCFLDIRSPGLGDTAMYLCATSRGNDRGYGYTFGSGTRLTVV.